A selection of T cell receptor beta chains follows, all from one sample in a study of blood T cell repertoires in COVID-19. Method: immunoSEQ multiplex PCR; TCRdb's copy keeps in-frame clones and lacks some. Here the sample spans fewer than 120,000 clones, approximately 68% being singletons. Sequencing used peripheral blood. The receptors derive from a woman in her sixties with acute or convalescent COVID-19. Each CDR3 is given with its conserved first and last residue. The D gene is left open where the match is weak. Size is stated for part of the rows, as once, few or many counts, or as a class when the clone is expanded.

d_gene,abundance,j_gene,v_gene,len,CDR3nt,CDR3aa
TRBD1,-,TRBJ1-1,TRBV2,14,TGTGCCAGCAGTGAGGCAGGGGGCATGGCTGAAGCTTTCTTT,CASSEAGGMAEAFF
-,-,TRBJ1-1,TRBV27,11,TGTGCCAGCCTCAGCCGGGGTGGGGCTTTCTTT,CASLSRGGAFF
TRBD2,-,TRBJ2-7,TRBV28,15,TGTGCCAGCACCTTAAGCCCAGCGGGGGTTTACGAGCAGTACTTC,CASTLSPAGVYEQYF
-,-,TRBJ1-5,TRBV6-2/TRBV6-3,15,TGTGCCAGCAGTTGGACAACTAATAGCAATCAGCCCCAGCATTTT,CASSWTTNSNQPQHF
-,-,TRBJ1-1,TRBV28,11,TGTGCCAGTACCGGGAGCACTGAAGCTTTCTTT,CASTGSTEAFF
-,-,TRBJ1-5,TRBV28,15,TGTGCCAGCAGTTCTACAGGGATGAGCAATCAGCCCCAGCATTTT,CASSSTGMSNQPQHF
TRBD1,few,TRBJ1-5,TRBV5-1,16,TGCGCCAGCAGCGGCGGACAGGGGGAGCCTTTTCAGCCCCAGCATTTT,CASSGGQGEPFQPQHF
-,-,TRBJ2-4,TRBV10-1,13,TGCGCCAGCAGTGAGCGCGGAGGGAACATTCAGTACTTC,CASSERGGNIQYF
-,-,TRBJ1-2,TRBV5-6,16,TGTGCCAGCAGCTGGGGGACACGGACGGCAAACTATGGCTACACCTTC,CASSWGTRTANYGYTF
TRBD1,once,TRBJ2-5,TRBV24-1,13,TGTGCCACCGACGTTACAGGGGAAGAGACCCAGTACTTC,CATDVTGEETQYF
TRBD1,-,TRBJ1-2,TRBV30,11,TGTGCCTGGGCACAGGGGAGAGGCTACACCTTC,CAWAQGRGYTF
-,many,TRBJ1-5,TRBV28,14,TGTGCCAGCAGTTTAGGGGCCAGGGTGGGGCCCCAGCATTTT,CASSLGARVGPQHF
TRBD1,-,TRBJ1-2,TRBV18,15,TGTGCCAGCTCACCTACGGGGACAGGGGGCTATGGCTACACCTTC,CASSPTGTGGYGYTF
-,-,TRBJ1-1,TRBV6-6,13,TGTGCCAGCAGTTACAGGGGGGGGACTGAAGCTTTCTTT,CASSYRGGTEAFF
-,-,TRBJ2-6,TRBV3-1/TRBV3-2,17,TGTGCCAGCAGCCAACGCCCCTCAGGGATCGGGGCCAACGTCCTGACTTTC,CASSQRPSGIGANVLTF
TRBD1,-,TRBJ1-1,TRBV7-2,15,TGTGCCAGCAGCTTAAAACAGGGGGCCTCCACTGAAGCTTTCTTT,CASSLKQGASTEAFF
-,-,TRBJ1-5,TRBV2,17,TGTGCCAGCAAACCCCCAGACAGCGCGTATAGCAATCAGCCCCAGCATTTT,CASKPPDSAYSNQPQHF
TRBD1,few,TRBJ1-5,TRBV2,17,TGTGCCAGCAGTGTACGGACAGGGCAATCCTTGAGTCAGCCCCAGCATTTT,CASSVRTGQSLSQPQHF
TRBD1,-,TRBJ1-2,TRBV18,13,TGTGCCAGCTCTCAAGACAGGGGGCAAGGCTACACCTTC,CASSQDRGQGYTF
-,-,TRBJ1-2,TRBV5-1,13,TGCGCCAGCAGTGAAGGGAAGGGAGGAGGCTACACCTTC,CASSEGKGGGYTF
TRBD1,few,TRBJ1-5,TRBV7-9,15,TGTGCCAGCAGCTTTGGGACAGGGTTAGGTCAGCCCCAGCATTTT,CASSFGTGLGQPQHF
TRBD1,-,TRBJ1-4,TRBV28,12,TGTGCCAGCAGTCTCACCGGGACAGAGCTGTTTTTT,CASSLTGTELFF
-,-,TRBJ2-2,TRBV10-2,14,TGCGCCAGCAGTGGATTGAGGAACACCGGGGAGCTGTTTTTT,CASSGLRNTGELFF
TRBD1,-,TRBJ1-5,TRBV7-9,16,TGTGCCAGCAGCCCAGGGACAGGGGGTATCAGTCAGCCCCAGCATTTT,CASSPGTGGISQPQHF
TRBD1,-,TRBJ2-4,TRBV18,12,TGTGCCAGCTCACCGCGACAGGGGGCAGCCTACTTC,CASSPRQGAAYF
-,-,TRBJ2-5,TRBV7-9,16,TGTGCCAGCAGCTCTCGAACGATAGCGGTTCAAGAGACCCAGTACTTC,CASSSRTIAVQETQYF
-,-,TRBJ2-1,TRBV7-8,14,TGTGCCAGCAGCTTTGAGGTTTTCTACAATGAGCAGTTCTTC,CASSFEVFYNEQFF
-,-,TRBJ1-1,TRBV7-9,15,TGTGCCAGCAGCTTAGACAACAGGGTGGGAACTGAAGCTTTCTTT,CASSLDNRVGTEAFF
-,once,TRBJ1-1,TRBV9,15,TGTGCCAGCAGCTTCAGGCCCGTGGGCGACACTGAAGCTTTCTTT,CASSFRPVGDTEAFF
-,-,TRBJ1-1,TRBV29-1,17,TGCAGCGTGGATTTAGAAAAAGCAGGGCGAATTAACACTGAAGCTTTCTTT,CSVDLEKAGRINTEAFF
-,-,TRBJ1-2,TRBV30,14,TGTGCCTGGAGTGGCGGAATCCAAAACTATGGCTACACCTTC,CAWSGGIQNYGYTF
TRBD1,-,TRBJ2-1,TRBV5-6,18,TGTGCCAGCAGCCTGTGGTACCCGGGGACAGTTCTATACAATGAGCAGTTCTTC,CASSLWYPGTVLYNEQFF
-,-,TRBJ2-5,TRBV9,13,TGTGCCAGCAGCGTAAGAGGAGGAGAGACCCAGTACTTC,CASSVRGGETQYF
-,-,TRBJ1-2,TRBV5-4,13,TGTGCCAGCAGCCCTAAGGCTGCCGGGGGCTACACCTTC,CASSPKAAGGYTF
-,few,TRBJ1-1,TRBV14,14,TGTGCCAGCAGCCAAGGGTTCCCCGGGGCTGAAGCTTTCTTT,CASSQGFPGAEAFF
TRBD1,-,TRBJ2-5,TRBV7-2,18,TGTGCCAGCAGCGCCCGACCGAGGACAGGGGGCTTGGCAGAGACCCAGTACTTC,CASSARPRTGGLAETQYF
-,once,TRBJ1-3,TRBV2,15,TGTGCCAGCAGGGAGTCTAGTGGCTCTGGAAACACCATATATTTT,CASRESSGSGNTIYF
TRBD1,-,TRBJ1-4,TRBV19,15,TGTGCCAGTAGTCCGAATCACGGGACAGATGAAAAACTGTTTTTT,CASSPNHGTDEKLFF
-,-,TRBJ1-4,TRBV28,14,TGTGCCAGCAGTTTAGTTCAGCAGACAGAAAAACTGTTTTTT,CASSLVQQTEKLFF
TRBD1,few,TRBJ1-2,TRBV19,14,TGTGCCAGTAGTATGGTGGACAGGGATGGTGGCTACACCTTC,CASSMVDRDGGYTF
TRBD1,-,TRBJ2-5,TRBV5-5,15,TGTGCCAGCAGCTTGCAGGACAGGGGGCGTGAGACCCAGTACTTC,CASSLQDRGRETQYF
-,-,TRBJ1-1,TRBV6-2/TRBV6-3,15,TGTGCCAGCAGTTACTCGCGGGCATTGAACACTGAAGCTTTCTTT,CASSYSRALNTEAFF
TRBD1,-,TRBJ1-1,TRBV30,14,TGTGCCTGGTATGGGACAGGGGGAGGAACTGAAGCTTTCTTT,CAWYGTGGGTEAFF
-,-,TRBJ1-5,TRBV9,15,TGTGCCAGCAGCGTAGCAGGACAGCAAAATCAGCCCCAGCATTTT,CASSVAGQQNQPQHF
-,-,TRBJ1-5,TRBV10-3,13,TGTGCCACAACTGACAATAGCAATCAGCCCCAGCATTTT,CATTDNSNQPQHF
TRBD1,once,TRBJ1-2,TRBV19,13,TGTGCCAGTAGATCGGGACAGGGTACTGGCTACACCTTC,CASRSGQGTGYTF
TRBD2,-,TRBJ2-1,TRBV10-3,14,TGTGCCACTTCTAGCGGGGGATCCTACAATGAGCAGTTCTTC,CATSSGGSYNEQFF
-,-,TRBJ1-1,TRBV24-1,12,TGTGCCACCAGTGATTTGTATCAGAGGGCTTTCTTT,CATSDLYQRAFF
-,-,TRBJ1-1,TRBV7-3,15,TGTGCCAGCAGCCGTCTGGGCAGGGAGGGGACTGAAGCTTTCTTT,CASSRLGREGTEAFF
-,-,TRBJ1-5,TRBV24-1,14,TGTGCCACCAGTGCGGGGAGGAGCAATCAGCCCCAGCATTTT,CATSAGRSNQPQHF